A selection of T cell receptor beta chains follows, all from one sample in a study of blood T cells in healthy people across ages. TCRdb passed the 5' RACE reads through MiXCR, listing each CDR3 protein once. The sample records around 1.5 million distinct CDR3 sequences, 40% to 50% being singletons. Sequencing was performed on blood. The receptors here all came from a woman between 18 and 29 years old in good health. The CDR3 runs from the conserved cysteine through the conserved F or W. D genes are given only for firm matches. A clone size is listed for some rows: how often the clone was seen (once, few, many), or a class if it is expanded.

size	V	J	D	DNA	CDR3
few	TRBV10-3	TRBJ1-4	TRBD1	TGTGCCATCAGTGAAACCGGGACAGGGAGTGAAAAACTGTTTTTT	CAISETGTGSEKLFF
NA	TRBV20-1	TRBJ2-7	TRBD2	TGCAGTGCCCCAGCGGGGATCCTTGAGGAGAAGCAGTACTTC	CSAPAGILEEKQYF
NA	TRBV29-1	TRBJ1-1	NA	TGCAGCGTTGAGCTGGGGGGTCGGGCTTTCTTT	CSVELGGRAFF
NA	TRBV2	TRBJ1-2	NA	TGTGCCAGCAGTGAAAGAGGACAGAGCATGGGGTACACCTTC	CASSERGQSMGYTF
NA	TRBV7-2	TRBJ2-7	TRBD1	TGTGCCAGCAGCTCGGTCCACAGGGGGCGCGAGCAGTACTTC	CASSSVHRGREQYF
few	TRBV9	TRBJ2-3	NA	TGTGCCAGCAGTCCCCTTACTAGACTCGTCACAGATACGCAGTATTTT	CASSPLTRLVTDTQYF
NA	TRBV29-1	TRBJ2-7	NA	TGCAGCGTTGATACCGGGGGCAGCGAGCAGTACTTC	CSVDTGGSEQYF
NA	TRBV20-1	TRBJ2-3	NA	TGCAGTGCTAGCGACCCTAGCGCGGGAGATACGCAGTATTTT	CSASDPSAGDTQYF
NA	TRBV20-1	TRBJ1-5	NA	TGCAGTGCCGCCCGGACGGGGAGCAATCAGCCCCAGCATTTT	CSAARTGSNQPQHF
few	TRBV28	TRBJ2-3	TRBD1	TGTGCCAGCAGTTTGGGGGACAGTAACACAGATACGCAGTATTTT	CASSLGDSNTDTQYF
NA	TRBV10-2	TRBJ2-7	TRBD1	TGCGCCAGCGGGGACAGGGGGGCTTCCTACGAGCAGTACTTC	CASGDRGASYEQYF
NA	TRBV11-2	TRBJ2-3	NA	TGTGCCAGCAGCACCCACAGGGGGGGCTACACAGATACGCAGTATTTT	CASSTHRGGYTDTQYF
NA	TRBV5-1	TRBJ1-2	NA	TGCGCCAGCAGCTTGGAGCAGACCTGGGATGGCTACACCTTC	CASSLEQTWDGYTF
few	TRBV3-1	TRBJ1-6	TRBD1	TGTGCCAGCAGCCTAGGGGGACAGGGGATCACCCCCCACTTT	CASSLGGQGITPHF
NA	TRBV20-1	TRBJ2-4	TRBD1	TGCAGTGCTAGAGATCACAGGGGGCTAGGAAACATTCAGTACTTC	CSARDHRGLGNIQYF
few	TRBV6-1	TRBJ2-3	TRBD1	TGTGCCAGCGGCACCGGGACAGGGTCAGATACGCAGTATTTT	CASGTGTGSDTQYF
once	TRBV20-1	TRBJ1-5	TRBD1	TGCAGTGCTGCCGGGACAGAGGTCAGTAAGCCCCAGCATTTT	CSAAGTEVSKPQHF
NA	TRBV6-1	TRBJ1-4	TRBD1	TGTGCCAGCAGGCGGACAGGGGACCTAGAAAAACTGTTTTTT	CASRRTGDLEKLFF
NA	TRBV29-1	TRBJ2-7	TRBD2	TGCAGCGTTGAAGCTGGAACTAGCGGGGCCAACTACGAGCAGTACTTC	CSVEAGTSGANYEQYF
NA	TRBV25-1	TRBJ2-3	NA	TGTGCCAGCACACGGCGGCGTGTGGGCACAGATACGCAGTATTTT	CASTRRRVGTDTQYF
NA	TRBV12-3/TRBV12-4	TRBJ1-5	TRBD1	TGTGCCAGCTCCCCACAGGGGGAGGTTGGTCAGCCCCAGCATTTT	CASSPQGEVGQPQHF
few	TRBV20-1	TRBJ2-6	NA	TGCAGTGTCCCGAGGGGGGCCAACGTCCTGACTTTC	CSVPRGANVLTF
NA	TRBV7-9	TRBJ1-4	TRBD1	TGTGCCAGCAGCTTTTTCGGACAGGGCGTCTCCAATGAAAAACTGTTTTTT	CASSFFGQGVSNEKLFF
few	TRBV4-1	TRBJ1-1	NA	TGCGCCAGCAGCCAAGGGCCCCACGGGACTGAAGCTTTCTTT	CASSQGPHGTEAFF
NA	TRBV30	TRBJ1-2	TRBD1	TGTGCCTGGGGGAGGCGGGACAGGGGGAATGGCTACACCTTC	CAWGRRDRGNGYTF
many	TRBV2	TRBJ2-1	NA	TGTGCCAGCAGTGAGGGGGGAAGCTCCTACAATGAGCAGTTCTTC	CASSEGGSSYNEQFF
few	TRBV20-1	TRBJ2-7	NA	TGCAGTGCTAGAGATCAGAGGGCGGGTACCTACGAGCAGTACTTC	CSARDQRAGTYEQYF
NA	TRBV7-2	TRBJ2-7	NA	TGTGCCAGCAGCTTAGTAACCAGGTCGAACTCCTACAATGAGCAGTACTTC	CASSLVTRSNSYNEQYF
NA	TRBV7-3	TRBJ1-2	NA	TGTACCAGCAGCTTAATCCCAGGGGTCTCCGCGCCGGGTGGCTACACCTTC	CTSSLIPGVSAPGGYTF
once	TRBV6-5	TRBJ1-2	NA	TGTGCCAGCAGTCACGCCAGCATTTATGGCTACACCTTC	CASSHASIYGYTF
few	TRBV6-6	TRBJ2-2	TRBD1	TGTGCCAGCAGCCTCGGGACAGATAACGGGGAGCTGTTTTTT	CASSLGTDNGELFF
NA	TRBV5-1	TRBJ2-7	TRBD1	TGCGCCAGCAGCTCGGGGCCGGGACAGGGCTACGAGCAGTACTTC	CASSSGPGQGYEQYF
NA	TRBV20-1	TRBJ1-4	TRBD1	TGCAGTGCCCGGTCCCACAGGGGGGGAACTAATGAAAAACTGTTTTTT	CSARSHRGGTNEKLFF
NA	TRBV20-1	TRBJ2-5	TRBD1	TGCAGTGCTAGCCTGGGGACAGAAGAGACCCAGTACTTC	CSASLGTEETQYF
NA	TRBV6-1	TRBJ2-5	NA	TGTGCCAGCAGTGAAGTAAGGACTGGGGTTCAAGAGACCCAGTACTTC	CASSEVRTGVQETQYF
NA	TRBV2	TRBJ2-1	TRBD2	TGTGCCAGCAGTTTAGGACTAGCGGGGGCTAGTGAGCAGTTCTTC	CASSLGLAGASEQFF
NA	TRBV20-1	TRBJ1-3	TRBD1	TGCAGTGCCACCCGGGACAGCGGAAACACCATATATTTT	CSATRDSGNTIYF
few	TRBV5-1	TRBJ2-5	NA	TGCGCCAGCAGCTTAAGGACGGACAGCCAAGAGACCCAGTACTTC	CASSLRTDSQETQYF
few	TRBV29-1	TRBJ2-4	NA	TGCAGCGTTATGGCACGACTAGCCAAAAACATTCAGTACTTC	CSVMARLAKNIQYF
NA	TRBV5-1	TRBJ2-3	TRBD1	TGCGCCAGCCGGGACAGGGGGCGGACAGATACGCAGTATTTT	CASRDRGRTDTQYF
NA	TRBV20-1	TRBJ1-2	TRBD1	TGCAGTGTCAGGGACAGGAATAACTATGGCTACACCTTC	CSVRDRNNYGYTF
NA	TRBV27	TRBJ1-1	NA	TGTGCCAGCAGTCAATCGCGGGGGTCAAACACTGAAGCTTTCTTT	CASSQSRGSNTEAFF
few	TRBV20-1	TRBJ1-2	TRBD1	TGCAGTGCTAGTAGACGGACAGGGGGCCGAACCTATGGCTACACCTTC	CSASRRTGGRTYGYTF
NA	TRBV7-6	TRBJ2-5	TRBD1	TGTGCCAGCAGCTTACTAACCGGGACAGCCAATATTCAAGAGACCCAGTACTTC	CASSLLTGTANIQETQYF
NA	TRBV7-2	TRBJ2-2	NA	TGTGCTACCTCGGCCCAGGGATGGACCGGGGAGCTGTTTTTT	CATSAQGWTGELFF
once	TRBV12-3/TRBV12-4	TRBJ1-5	TRBD1	TGTGCCAGCAGCCACGGACAGGGAATGAGGCAGCCCCAGCATTTT	CASSHGQGMRQPQHF
NA	TRBV6-1	TRBJ2-7	NA	TGTGCCAGCAGTGAAACGGGCAACCCCTACAATGAGCAGTACTTC	CASSETGNPYNEQYF
many	TRBV25-1	TRBJ2-7	NA	TGTGCCAGCAGTGAACAATTTAAGGGTTACGAGCAGTACTTC	CASSEQFKGYEQYF
few	TRBV7-9	TRBJ1-2	NA	TGTGCCAGCAGCTTAGGGGGTCGACAGACATATGGCTACACCTTC	CASSLGGRQTYGYTF
few	TRBV2	TRBJ1-2	NA	TGTGCCAGCACCCAAACCAGGGGAGCTAACTATGGCTACACCTTC	CASTQTRGANYGYTF
many	TRBV7-2	TRBJ2-6	NA	TGTGCCAGCAACACCCAGAACAGGGTAGAAGGGGCCAACGTCCTGACTTTC	CASNTQNRVEGANVLTF
NA	TRBV20-1	TRBJ2-5	NA	TGCAGTGCTACGACTGGGGTAGCCCAGTACTTC	CSATTGVAQYF
few	TRBV20-1	TRBJ2-3	TRBD2	TGCAGTCCCCGGCGACCGACACCCGGGACTAGCGACACAGATACGCAGTATTTT	CSPRRPTPGTSDTDTQYF
few	TRBV29-1	TRBJ1-1	TRBD1	TGCAGCGTGGCAGGGGGGGACACTGAAGCTTTCTTT	CSVAGGDTEAFF